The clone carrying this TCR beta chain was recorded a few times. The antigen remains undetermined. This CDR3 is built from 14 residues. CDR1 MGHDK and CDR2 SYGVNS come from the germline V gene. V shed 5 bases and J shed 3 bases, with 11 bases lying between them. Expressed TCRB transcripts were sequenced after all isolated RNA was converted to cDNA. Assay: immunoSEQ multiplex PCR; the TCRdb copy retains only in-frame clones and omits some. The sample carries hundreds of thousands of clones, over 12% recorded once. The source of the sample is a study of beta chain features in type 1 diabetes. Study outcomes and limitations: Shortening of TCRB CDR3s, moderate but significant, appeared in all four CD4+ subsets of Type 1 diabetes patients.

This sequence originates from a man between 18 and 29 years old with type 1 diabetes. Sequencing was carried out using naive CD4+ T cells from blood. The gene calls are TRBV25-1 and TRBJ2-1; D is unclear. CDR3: CASSPQYGYNEQFF. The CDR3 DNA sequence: TGTGCCAGCAGTCCACAATACGGCTACAATGAGCAGTTCTTC.